This TCR beta chain is from a study of T cells after yellow fever vaccination. As for the study in general: Fractions of low cell number were prepared using SMART-Seq v4 Ultra Low Input.

MiXCR was run by TCRdb on the 5' RACE reads, yielding one entry per CDR3 protein. This sample has 310,000 or so distinct CDR3 sequences, with about 3.5% found just once. Findings of the study overall: Secondary responses were weaker yet peaked faster, day 5 versus 15. CD4 and CD8 compartments shared a small share of clonotypes, likely from convergent recombination.

Germline V lookup: CDR1 SQVTM, CDR2 ANQGSEA. The CDR3 length is 12 residues. Trimming stripped 0 bases from V and 9 bases from J, with 9 bases between. This clonotype was counted ten times or more. Its antigen remains unknown. The receptor's source is a man aged 18 to 35 who received the YFV17D yellow fever vaccine. This specimen consisted of PBMCs, obtained on the day of the yellow fever booster vaccination. V usage is TRBV29-1 and J usage is TRBJ2-1; a weak D match, TRBD2 (6 bases). CDR3 residues: CSVEDPGVEQFF. In DNA form, the CDR3 reads TGCAGCGTTGAAGATCCGGGGGTTGAGCAGTTCTTC.